These 27 T cell receptor beta chains share one sample of origin, sequenced in a study of HIV-infected patients and healthy controls (dated by TCRdb to 2013 to 2014). The library relied on 5' RACE. Instrument used: Illumina MiSeq. TCRdb reanalyzed the raw reads on its own, using fastp at Q25 for trimming and MiXCR for clone calling, and kept in-frame beta chains. Every CDR3 protein is listed once, alongside the most common genes and DNA of its rows. The sample table contains about 64,000 distinct CDR3 sequences; only one count was recorded for about 19% of them. The ten largest clonotypes hold over 1.1% of the sample. What was sequenced was CD4+ T cells from blood. All receptors come from a human donor in good health.

This clonotype was seen many times. This chain joins TRBV3-1 and TRBJ2-1; the match to TRBD1 covers 7 bases. The CDR3 spans 15 residues. V gave up 4 bases and J gave up 3 bases; unmatched junction bases: 6. Germline V gene data show CDR1 as LGHDT and CDR2 as YNNKEL (reference sequence). In nucleotides, the CDR3 is TGTGCCAGCAGCCCTACAGGGGACCTCTACAATGAGCAGTTCTTC. This gives the protein CASSPTGDLYNEQFF.

This clonotype has at least ten counts. The rearrangement joins TRBV6-5 to TRBJ1-1, with D maybe TRBD1 (5 bases). Germline V CDR1 and CDR2: MNHEY, SVGAGI. V shed 6 bases and J shed 6 bases, with 20 bases lying between them. The CDR3 consists of 15 residues. CDR3 sequence (DNA): TGTGCCAGCAGCATCCCGGGACGCGCGTTGGCTGAAGCTTTCTTT. Translating it yields CASSIPGRALAEAFF.

This clonotype was found many times. The chain has TRBV9 and TRBJ1-4; weak D call: TRBD1 (5 bases). V lost 4 bases and J lost 7, with 17 bases in between. This CDR3 region has 15 residues. CDR1 SGDLS and CDR2 YYNGEE come from the germline V gene. For the CDR3, the DNA is TGTGCCAGCAGCCCCAGGGAGCGCTCGGTTGAAAAACTGTTTTTT. Its translation: CASSPRERSVEKLFF.

The J gene is TRBJ2-3, the V gene TRBV7-8; 14 bases are shared with TRBD2. The V gene end was trimmed by 5 bases and the J gene end by 4 bases; junction bases not matched to a gene: 8. This CDR3 spans 17 amino acids. Germline CDR1 SGHVS, CDR2 FQNEAQ. CDR3 sequence reads: CASSPGTSGSGADTQYF. CDR3 bases: TGTGCCAGCAGCCCCGGGACTAGCGGGAGTGGGGCAGATACGCAGTATTTT.

This clonotype showed up just a few times. CDR3 sequence reads: CASVRWTGMNTGELFF. CDR3 nucleotide sequence: TGTGCCAGCGTACGGTGGACAGGGATGAACACCGGGGAGCTGTTTTTT. This sequence joins TRBV18 and TRBJ2-2; 8 bases are shared with TRBD1. The CDR3 is made up of 16 amino acids. The V segment lost 8 bases and the J segment 1 base; nucleotides outside the gene matches: 9. The germline CDR1 and CDR2 sequences are KGHSH and LQKENI.

There are many counts of this clonotype. The chain is built from TRBV6-5 and TRBJ2-3; 15 bases agree with TRBD2. V was clipped by 6 bases and J by 5 bases; unmatched bases: 12. Germline assignment: CDR1 MNHEY and CDR2 SVGAGI. This CDR3 spans 18 amino acids. The CDR3, as DNA: TGTGCCAGCAGAAAGAGAGGGGGGACTAGCGGGGGGTTAGATACGCAGTATTTT. Protein product: CASRKRGGTSGGLDTQYF.

Only a few counts were recorded for this clonotype. V usage is TRBV7-2 and J usage is TRBJ2-5; D is unclear. This CDR3 region has 13 residues. The V and J ends lost 5 bases and 5 bases respectively, with 12 bases between them. The germline V gene has CDR1 SGHTA and CDR2 FQGNSA. CDR3 DNA sequence: TGTGCCAGCAGCCTAGGCGTAAGGGAGACCCAGTACTTC. This translates into CASSLGVRETQYF.

V usage is TRBV6-5 and J usage is TRBJ2-1, with 16 bases fitting TRBD2. With 4 bases clipped from V and 8 bases from J, the junction kept 5 bases outside the gene matches. Germline lookup yields CDR1 MNHEY and CDR2 SVGAGI. CDR3 size: 16 residues. CDR3 sequence reads: CASSSGTSGRVYEQFF. The CDR3 DNA reads TGTGCCAGCAGTTCCGGGACTAGCGGGAGGGTCTATGAGCAGTTCTTC.

The CDR3 DNA reads as TGTGCCAGCAGCCCAGAGTCACTCCAGGGCATTCAGTACTTC. It yields the protein CASSPESLQGIQYF. The genes are TRBV5-4 and TRBJ2-4; D might be TRBD1 (5 bases). V dropped 4 bases and J dropped 9 bases, with 17 bases sitting between them. The CDR3 covers 14 residues. Looked up from germline, CDR1 is SGHNT and CDR2 is YYREEE (reference sequence).

This clonotype was recorded at least ten times. The chain is built from TRBV10-1 and TRBJ2-6; D is ambiguous. The germline V gene encodes CDR1 WNHNN and CDR2 SYGVQD (reference sequence). V was pared by 3 bases and J by 1 base, with 1 base between. The CDR3 consists of 13 residues. The chain's CDR3 is CASSESGANVLTF. CDR3 DNA sequence: TGCGCCAGCAGTGAATCTGGGGCCAACGTCCTGACTTTC.

J is TRBJ2-1 and V is TRBV7-6; the match to TRBD1 covers 9 bases. CDR1 is SGHVS and CDR2 is FNYEAQ in the germline V gene. With 8 bases clipped from V and 2 bases from J, the junction kept 10 bases outside the gene matches. The CDR3 totals 16 residues. Here the CDR3 reads CASSPEGTGTYNEQFF. The CDR3 nucleotides read TGTGCCAGCTCACCCGAGGGGACAGGGACCTACAATGAGCAGTTCTTC. Supplemented by reference TRBV7-6 and TRBJ2-1, the full variable domain reads GAGVSQSPRYKVTKRGQDVALRCDPISGHVSLYWYRQALGQGPEFLTYFNYEAQQDKSGLPNDRFSAERPEGSISTLTIQRTEQRDSAMYRCASSPEGTGTYNEQFFGPGTRLTVL.

The rearrangement joins TRBV3-1 to TRBJ2-7, with 7 nucleotides matching TRBD2. The J segment lost 6 bases and the V segment lost 1 base, leaving 0 bases of the junction unmatched. CDR3 length: 12 amino acids. The germline gives CDR1 LGHDT, CDR2 YNNKEL (reference sequence). In nucleotides, the CDR3 is TGTGCCAGCAGCCAAGGGGGGGGCGAGCAGTACTTC. As protein: CASSQGGGEQYF.

This clonotype was observed many times. The chain employs TRBV24-1 and TRBJ2-3; unclear D gene. Deletions cut 3 bases from V and 5 bases from J, with 11 bases between. Per germline, CDR1 KGHDR and CDR2 SFDVKD. The length of the CDR3 is 14 residues. CDR3 coding DNA: TGTGCCACCAGTGATAGGACGACGAGAGATACGCAGTATTTT. It yields the protein CATSDRTTRDTQYF.

This clonotype occurred a few times. V gene TRBV30 combines with J gene TRBJ1-3; a possible D gene is TRBD1 (5 bases). The CDR3 has 14 amino acids. V lost 4 bases to trimming and J lost 4 bases, with 14 bases between them. CDR1 and CDR2 from the germline V gene are GTSNPN and SVGIG (reference sequence). The chain's CDR3 is CAWNPGRPGNTIYF. CDR3 bases: TGTGCCTGGAATCCGGGACGACCAGGAAACACCATATATTTT.

This clonotype was recorded at least ten times. V is TRBV4-2 and J is TRBJ2-5, with D possibly TRBD1 on 7 matching bases. V was pared by 5 bases and J by 4 bases, with 11 bases between. Germline CDR1 reads LGHNA; CDR2 reads YNFKEQ. This CDR3 has 13 amino acids. Written as DNA, the CDR3 is TGTGCCAGCAGCACCAGGGGGGTAGAGACCCAGTACTTC. This sequence encodes CASSTRGVETQYF.

This clonotype has only a few counts. This chain joins TRBV2 and TRBJ2-3, with 7 bases fitting TRBD2. Germline lookup yields CDR1 SNHLY and CDR2 FYNNEI. The CDR3 loop spans 14 amino acids. The J segment lost 4 bases and the V segment lost 9 bases, leaving 10 bases of the junction unmatched. The CDR3 coding sequence is TGTGCCAGTGAGCGGGACCAACACCCAGATACGCAGTATTTT. Translated: CASERDQHPDTQYF.

The table lists this clonotype with many counts. The chain is built from TRBV25-1 and TRBJ2-1; D not resolved. The V end lost 8 bases, the J end lost 0 bases, and 8 bases lay between the germline ends. Per germline, CDR1 MGHDK and CDR2 SYGVNS. There are 13 residues in the CDR3. The CDR3 sequence is CASVESSYNEQFF. CDR3 bases: TGTGCCAGCGTAGAGAGCTCCTACAATGAGCAGTTCTTC.

This clonotype appeared many times. This chain joins TRBV25-1 and TRBJ1-5; D is perhaps TRBD1 (5 bases). CDR3 length: 15 amino acids. Germline values: CDR1 MGHDK, CDR2 SYGVNS. Trimming cost V 3 bases and J 4 bases, with 13 bases left between them. DNA of the CDR3: TGTGCCAGCAGTGAGTTTGAGGGGCAAAATCAGCCCCAGCATTTT. Translating gives CASSEFEGQNQPQHF. Combining the CDR3 with reference TRBV25-1 and TRBJ1-5 gives the whole variable domain EADIYQTPRYLVIGTGKKITLECSQTMGHDKMYWYQQDPGMELHLIHYSYGVNSTEKGDLSSESTVSRIRTEHFPLTLESARPSHTSQYLCASSEFEGQNQPQHFGDGTRLSIL.

This clonotype has a handful of counts. The chain carries TRBV6-5 and TRBJ2-7; TRBD1 matches 9 bases. Germline loops: CDR1 MNHEY, CDR2 SVGAGI. The V segment lost 6 bases and the J segment 6 bases; nucleotides outside the gene matches: 12. This CDR3 region has 15 residues. CDR3 in amino acids: CASSDEDRGLGEQYF. CDR3 bases: TGTGCCAGCAGCGACGAGGACAGGGGTTTGGGCGAGCAGTACTTC.

This clonotype has a count of ten or more. The V gene is TRBV29-1, the J gene TRBJ2-7; 10 bases agree with TRBD1. V was clipped by 4 bases and J by 2 bases; unmatched bases: 5. CDR3 length equals 14 residues. Germline V lookup: CDR1 SQVTM, CDR2 ANQGSEA. CDR3 DNA: TGCAGCGTTGGTCCCGACAGGGGGCCCTACGAGCAGTACTTC. Translated, it gives CSVGPDRGPYEQYF.

This clonotype was detected ten times or more. The gene calls are TRBV21-1 and TRBJ2-1; TRBD1 is taken as the D call from the table, unchecked against the DNA. TRBV21-1 is shown as a pseudogene. The CDR3 has 11 residues. CDR3 region: CASWYRGEQFF. The CDR3 DNA reads as TGTGCCAGCTGGTACAGGGGTGAGCAGTTCTTC.

The chain combines TRBV11-2 with TRBJ2-5; D possibly corresponds to TRBD1 (5 bases). The CDR3 sequence is 13 residues long. Germline CDR1 and CDR2: SGHAT and FQNNGV. Trimming shortened V by 3 bases and J by 4 bases, and 9 bases separated the two germline ends. The CDR3 coding sequence is TGTGCCAGCAGCTTGGCAGGGTCAGAGACCCAGTACTTC. Its translation is CASSLAGSETQYF.

This clonotype was observed many times. The rearrangement uses TRBV5-6 and TRBJ1-2; TRBD1 agrees at 8 bases. J was trimmed by 11 bases and V by 4 bases; bases with no gene match: 16. Germline assignment: CDR1 SGHDT and CDR2 YYEEEE. CDR3 length: 15 amino acids. CDR3 bases: TGTGCCAGCAGCCGCGAAATAGTCAAAACAGGGGGTTACACCTTC. Its translation: CASSREIVKTGGYTF. Full variable domain (outside the CDR3, taken from reference TRBV5-6 and TRBJ1-2): DAGVTQSPTHLIKTRGQQVTLRCSPKSGHDTVSWYQQALGQGPQFIFQYYEEEERQRGNFPDRFSGHQFPNYSSELNVNALLLGDSALYLCASSREIVKTGGYTFGSGTRLTVV.

CDR3 nucleotide sequence: TGTGCCAGCAGCCGCCTGATTTGGGCCGGGGAGCTGTTTTTT. Translating it yields CASSRLIWAGELFF. This chain connects TRBV12-3 or TRBV12-4 to TRBJ2-2; D remains ambiguous. CDR3 length: 14 amino acids. V was clipped by 6 bases and J by 6 bases, with 14 bases between them.

CDR3 loop: CSARGTLAKNIQYF. CDR3 nucleotide sequence: TGCAGTGCTAGGGGGACCCTAGCCAAAAACATTCAGTACTTC. The chain employs TRBV20-1 and TRBJ2-4; D possibly matches TRBD1 or TRBD2 (5 bases each). V lost 3 bases and J lost 0, with 9 bases in between. The CDR3 is made up of 14 amino acids. Germline V gene data show CDR1 as DFQATT and CDR2 as SNEGSKA (reference sequence).

This clonotype was picked up many times. The chain uses TRBV18 and TRBJ1-3; TRBD1 matches 7 bases. The CDR3 has 14 amino acids. Trimming removed 3 bases from V and 6 bases from J; junction bases left unmatched: 5. Germline V lookup: CDR1 KGHSH, CDR2 LQKENI. Written as DNA, the CDR3 is TGTGCCAGCTCACCCGGGACAGACGCAAACACCATATATTTT. Translating it yields CASSPGTDANTIYF.

This sequence joins TRBV12-3 or TRBV12-4 and TRBJ1-1, with D tentatively TRBD1 (5 bases). V gave up 6 bases and J gave up 4 bases, with 12 bases separating them. CDR3 length: 13 residues. Here the CDR3 DNA reads TGTGCCAGCAGGTCGACAGAGGGCACTGAAGCTTTCTTT. It translates to CASRSTEGTEAFF.